The rows below give T cell receptor beta chains drawn from one sample of a study of shared T cell receptors in the human thymus. Sequenced by immunoSEQ multiplex PCR; TCRdb stores in-frame clones only, minus some. The data contain 630,000 or so clones, about 89% of them singletons. The sample was also reused in another study, on human thymus T cells.

Sample: thymocytes. These receptors all come from a boy in the first two years of life with a congenital heart defect. CDR3s include the opening cysteine and the closing phenylalanine or tryptophan. A D gene is named only where the DNA matches it firmly. Part of the rows lack a size; the others show once, few, many or a class for expanded clones.

D: TRBD2; J: TRBJ2-7; V: TRBV4-3; size: .; CDR3: CASSQEFAREGFYEQYF; DNA: TGCGCCAGCAGCCAGGAGTTTGCGCGGGAGGGTTTCTACGAGCAGTACTTC
D: .; J: TRBJ1-2; V: TRBV2; size: .; CDR3: CASSESSGYTF; DNA: TGTGCCAGCAGTGAGTCTAGTGGCTACACCTTC
D: .; J: TRBJ2-5; V: TRBV5-6; size: .; CDR3: CASSSRWSQYF; DNA: TGTGCCAGCAGCTCCCGGTGGTCCCAGTACTTC
D: TRBD2; J: TRBJ2-5; V: TRBV29-1; size: .; CDR3: CRVEVGTSGIKTQYF; DNA: TGCAGGGTTGAAGTCGGGACTAGCGGGATAAAGACCCAGTACTTC
D: TRBD2; J: TRBJ2-1; V: TRBV11-2; size: .; CDR3: CASSPPWTSIDEQFF; DNA: TGTGCCAGCAGCCCCCCGTGGACTAGCATCGATGAGCAGTTCTTC
D: TRBD1; J: TRBJ2-3; V: TRBV11-3; size: .; CDR3: CASSLGTDREDTQYF; DNA: TGTGCCAGCAGCCTCGGGACAGATCGTGAGGATACGCAGTATTTT
D: TRBD2; J: TRBJ2-2; V: TRBV7-3; size: .; CDR3: CASSLAGGSNTGELFF; DNA: TGTGCCAGCAGCCTAGCGGGGGGGTCGAACACCGGGGAGCTGTTTTTT
D: TRBD1; J: TRBJ2-5; V: TRBV28; size: .; CDR3: CASSWDRGGETQYF; DNA: TGTGCCAGCAGTTGGGACAGGGGCGGCGAGACCCAGTACTTC
D: .; J: TRBJ2-1; V: TRBV20-1; size: .; CDR3: CSVANEQFF; DNA: TGCAGTGTGGCCAATGAGCAGTTCTTC
D: TRBD2; J: TRBJ2-3; V: TRBV4-1; size: .; CDR3: CASSQTSGTDTQYF; DNA: TGCGCCAGCAGCCAAACTAGCGGCACAGATACGCAGTATTTT
D: .; J: TRBJ2-3; V: TRBV10-3; size: .; CDR3: CAIRPNRTFSTDTQYF; DNA: TGTGCCATCAGACCCAACAGGACCTTTAGCACAGATACGCAGTATTTT
D: .; J: TRBJ1-2; V: TRBV5-4; size: .; CDR3: CASSLADYTSDGYTF; DNA: TGTGCCAGCAGCTTAGCGGACTACACCTCAGATGGCTACACCTTC
D: TRBD1; J: TRBJ1-2; V: TRBV6-5; size: .; CDR3: CASSYYAGGSFGYTF; DNA: TGTGCCAGCAGTTACTACGCAGGGGGATCGTTTGGCTACACCTTC
D: TRBD1; J: TRBJ1-5; V: TRBV6-1; size: .; CDR3: CASKRTGNNQPQHF; DNA: TGTGCCAGCAAGAGGACAGGGAACAATCAGCCCCAGCATTTT
D: .; J: TRBJ1-1; V: TRBV23-1; size: .; CDR3: CASSQSRTVTEAFF; DNA: TGCGCCAGCAGTCAAAGCCGGACAGTCACTGAAGCTTTCTTT
D: TRBD1; J: TRBJ2-1; V: TRBV6-5; size: once; CDR3: CASSYYRDRVLGEQFF; DNA: TGTGCCAGCAGTTACTACCGGGACAGAGTGTTAGGTGAGCAGTTCTTC
D: .; J: TRBJ1-5; V: TRBV28; size: .; CDR3: CASSLHGGGNQPQHF; DNA: TGTGCCAGCAGTTTACATGGGGGCGGCAATCAGCCCCAGCATTTT